This entry describes one TCR beta chain. Authors' methods: Estimates of nucleated cell counts were drawn from the amplification of reference gene primers. Sequenced by immunoSEQ multiplex PCR; TCRdb stores in-frame clones only, minus some. V, J and clone size are taken as reported in that table, and D and trimming were inferred from the DNA itself. The sample includes approximately 97,000 clones, 75% to 90% seen only once; the top ten take over 15%. The V and J ends lost 5 bases and 2 bases, in that order; junction bases with no gene match: 6. The CDR3 is 15 amino acids. Germline V CDR1 and CDR2: LNHDA, SQIVND (reference sequence). This sample is part of a study of blood T cell repertoires in COVID-19. Study-level background: Researchers got acute and convalescent COVID-19 samples from the United States, Italy and Spain. T cells, B-cell-depleted T cells, or PBMCs provided the cDNA or gDNA that served as material.

The sample taken for sequencing was peripheral blood. V is TRBV19 and J is TRBJ1-1; 9 bases match TRBD1. The origin of this receptor is a woman aged 80 or over with acute or convalescent COVID-19. This CDR3 is CASSSGQGGNTEAFF. The CDR3 DNA sequence: TGTGCCAGTAGTTCGGGACAGGGAGGAAACACTGAAGCTTTCTTT.